This TCR beta chain came from a study of shared clonotypes between healthy human individuals. General observations from the study: Collection of samples was limited to blood; tissue repertoires likely differ.

Deep level was the assay's run setting. Each unsorted PBMC replicate got 300 ng genomic DNA, tens of thousands of genomes. Some clones are missing from TCRdb's copy, which holds only in-frame ones; the method was immunoSEQ multiplex PCR. Among around 500,000 clones listed, about 85% were seen once. V was pared by 1 base and J by 5 bases, with 11 bases between. The CDR3 loop spans 14 amino acids. Looked up from germline, CDR1 is SGDLS and CDR2 is YYNGEE. Points on this clone: Its antigen is unidentified.

This sequence originates from a woman between 40 and 50 years old in good health. Some clones in this sample may be carry-over from other donors' samples. The specimen was PBMCs. The chain recombines TRBV9 with TRBJ2-3, with a possible D match to TRBD2 (6 bases). The chain's CDR3 is CASSVSGVEDTQYF. The CDR3 bases are TGTGCCAGCAGCGTATCGGGGGTGGAAGATACGCAGTATTTT.